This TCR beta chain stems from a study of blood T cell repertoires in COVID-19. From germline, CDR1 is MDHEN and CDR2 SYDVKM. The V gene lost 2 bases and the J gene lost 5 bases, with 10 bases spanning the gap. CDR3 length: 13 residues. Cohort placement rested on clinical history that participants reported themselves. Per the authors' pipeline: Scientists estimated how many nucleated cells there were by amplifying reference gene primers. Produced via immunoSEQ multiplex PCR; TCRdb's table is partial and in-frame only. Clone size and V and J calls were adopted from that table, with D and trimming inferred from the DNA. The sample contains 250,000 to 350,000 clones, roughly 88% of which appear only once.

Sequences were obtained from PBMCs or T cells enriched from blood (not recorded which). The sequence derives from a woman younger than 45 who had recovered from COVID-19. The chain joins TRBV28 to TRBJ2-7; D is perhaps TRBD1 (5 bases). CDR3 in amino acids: CASSLETADEQYF. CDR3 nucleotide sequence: TGTGCCAGCAGTTTAGAGACAGCCGACGAGCAGTACTTC.